This T cell receptor (beta chain) stems from a study of shared clonotypes between healthy human individuals. Study findings and constraints: Blood alone was sampled, and tissue repertoires likely differ.

On this clone: What it recognizes is unknown.

Assay used: immunoSEQ multiplex PCR; TCRdb lists only in-frame clones, some missing. The sample consists of around 690,000 clones, less than 95% of them appearing once. Trimming took 1 base from V and 2 from J, leaving 24 bases between them. The germline gives CDR1 ENHRY, CDR2 SYGVKD. This CDR3 has 20 amino acids. The sample was memory CD8+ T cells from PBMCs. Subset denoted: CD45RO+ cells pooled with CCR7-negative TemRA cells. This receptor was obtained from a man aged 18 to 35 in good health. Some clones in this sample may be carry-over from other donors' samples. The chain recombines TRBV10-3 with TRBJ2-1; D is perhaps TRBD2 (5 bases). CDR3 in DNA: TGTGCCATCAGTGAGTTTGGTGGCCTAGCCAAACTCATCACCTACAATGAGCAGTTCTTC. This translates into CAISEFGGLAKLITYNEQFF.